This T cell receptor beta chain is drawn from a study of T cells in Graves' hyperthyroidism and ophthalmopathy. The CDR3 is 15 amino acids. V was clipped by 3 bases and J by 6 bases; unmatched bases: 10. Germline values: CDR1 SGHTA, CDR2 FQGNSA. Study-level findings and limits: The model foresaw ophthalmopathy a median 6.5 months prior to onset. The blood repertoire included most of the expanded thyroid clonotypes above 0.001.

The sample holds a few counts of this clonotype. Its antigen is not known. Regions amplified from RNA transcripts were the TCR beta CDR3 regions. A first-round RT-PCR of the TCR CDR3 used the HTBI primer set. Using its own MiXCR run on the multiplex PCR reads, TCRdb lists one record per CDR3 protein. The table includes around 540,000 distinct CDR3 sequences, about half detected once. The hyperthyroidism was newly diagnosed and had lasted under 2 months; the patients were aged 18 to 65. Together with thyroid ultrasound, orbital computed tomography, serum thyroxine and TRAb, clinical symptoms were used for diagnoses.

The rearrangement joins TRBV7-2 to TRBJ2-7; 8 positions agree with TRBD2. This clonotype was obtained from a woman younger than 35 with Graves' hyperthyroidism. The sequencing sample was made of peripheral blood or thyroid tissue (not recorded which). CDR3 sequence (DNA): TGTGCCAGCAGCTTGGCCGGGACTAGACTGGGCGAGCAGTACTTC. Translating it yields CASSLAGTRLGEQYF.